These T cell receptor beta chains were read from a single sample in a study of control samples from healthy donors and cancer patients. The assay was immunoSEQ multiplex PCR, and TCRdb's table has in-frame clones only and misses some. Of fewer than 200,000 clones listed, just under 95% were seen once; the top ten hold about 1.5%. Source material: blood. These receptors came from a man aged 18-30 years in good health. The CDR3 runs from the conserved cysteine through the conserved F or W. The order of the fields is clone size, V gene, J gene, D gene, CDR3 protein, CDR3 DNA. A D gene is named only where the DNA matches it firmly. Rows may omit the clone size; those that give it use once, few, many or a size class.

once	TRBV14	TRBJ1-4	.	CASSHSYSWKTGLNEKLFF	TGTGCCAGCAGCCATAGCTACAGTTGGAAGACTGGGCTAAATGAAAAACTGTTTTTT
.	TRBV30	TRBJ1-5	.	CAWSGGGKPQHF	TGTGCCTGGAGTGGGGGGGGCAAGCCCCAGCATTTT
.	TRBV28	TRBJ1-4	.	CASSPYRRPATNEKLFF	TGTGCCAGCAGTCCCTACAGACGACCTGCAACTAATGAAAAACTGTTTTTT
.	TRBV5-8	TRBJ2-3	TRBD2	CASSSDGLAGGRADTQYF	TGTGCCAGCAGCTCCGACGGACTAGCGGGGGGGCGGGCAGATACGCAGTATTTT
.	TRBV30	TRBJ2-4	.	CAWSVTGRGGLAKNIQYF	TGTGCCTGGAGTGTCACGGGGAGGGGGGGTCTAGCCAAAAACATTCAGTACTTC
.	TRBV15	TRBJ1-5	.	CATSRADAFQPQHF	TGTGCCACCAGCAGAGCTGACGCTTTTCAGCCCCAGCATTTT
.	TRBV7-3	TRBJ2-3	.	CASSLSAFTDTQYF	TGTGCCAGCAGCTTATCCGCGTTCACAGATACGCAGTATTTT
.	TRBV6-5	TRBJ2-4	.	CASRVSPTNIQYF	TGTGCCAGCAGGGTCTCCCCGACAAACATTCAGTACTTC
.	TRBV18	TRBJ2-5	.	CASSPFSGQETQYF	TGTGCCAGCTCACCATTTTCCGGGCAAGAGACCCAGTACTTC
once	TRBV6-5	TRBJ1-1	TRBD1	CASTNQGVNTEAFF	TGTGCCAGCACCAATCAGGGGGTTAACACTGAAGCTTTCTTT
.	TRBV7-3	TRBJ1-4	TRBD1	CASSATGELGEKLFF	TGTGCCAGCAGCGCAACAGGGGAATTAGGGGAAAAACTGTTTTTT